The 15 T cell receptor beta chains below come from one sample, sequenced in a study of beta chain features in type 1 diabetes. Study conclusions and caveats: When Type 1 diabetes patients were examined, their TCRB CDR3s proved moderately but significantly shorter in all four CD4+ subsets.

Expressed TCRB transcripts were sequenced because the entire RNA isolate underwent reverse transcription. Profiled with immunoSEQ multiplex PCR; TCRdb holds only in-frame clones, not every one. This table has over 650,000 clones, 11% to 15% appearing once. Their cognate antigens are unknown. Material for sequencing was naive CD4+ T cells from blood. The receptors here all came from a man between 18 and 29 years old with type 1 diabetes.

The rearrangement joins TRBV4-3 to TRBJ2-2; D unclear. With 2 bases removed from V and 7 bases from J, the gap between germline ends came to 11 bases. The CDR3 covers 14 residues. CDR1 LGHNA and CDR2 YSLEER come from the germline V gene. CDR3: CASSQSRTVGELFF. DNA for the CDR3: TGCGCCAGCAGCCAAAGCAGGACGGTCGGGGAGCTGTTTTTT.

The chain uses TRBV7-2 and TRBJ2-7; TRBD1 agrees at 8 bases. The germline gives CDR1 SGHTA, CDR2 FQGNSA. The CDR3 extends over 15 amino acids. The trim removed 2 bases at V and 0 bases at J, leaving 3 bases unmatched. CDR3 region: CASSLTQGGSYEQYF. The CDR3, as DNA: TGTGCCAGCAGCTTAACACAGGGGGGCTCCTACGAGCAGTACTTC.

The rearrangement links TRBV12-5 to TRBJ2-5, with 7 positions matching TRBD1. The CDR3 runs 16 residues. Looked up from germline, CDR1 is LGHNT and CDR2 is FRNRAP. V lost 9 bases and J lost 3; bases outside the gene matches: 16. CDR3 loop: CARWPVKGAREETQYF. The CDR3 region has the DNA TGTGCTAGGTGGCCGGTAAAGGGGGCTCGGGAAGAGACCCAGTACTTC.

This clone was counted only a few times. The chain links TRBV4-1 to TRBJ2-3; D possibly uses TRBD1 or TRBD2 (6 bases each). Germline assignment: CDR1 MGHRA and CDR2 YSYEKL. The CDR3 has 14 amino acids. V lost 4 bases and J lost 6, with 14 bases in between. The CDR3 DNA follows: TGCGCCAGCAGCCCGGGTCAGGGGAGGGATACGCAGTATTTT. The encoded protein is CASSPGQGRDTQYF.

This clone has just a few counts. The CDR3 DNA reads TGTGCCAGCAGTTCTCCGGGTCTGGGGGGATATGGCTACACCTTC. Protein product: CASSSPGLGGYGYTF. The chain uses TRBV6-5 and TRBJ1-2; tentatively, D is TRBD1 (5 bases). V gave up 4 bases and J gave up 5 bases, with 17 bases separating them. Per germline, CDR1 MNHEY and CDR2 SVGAGI. CDR3 length: 15 amino acids.

The chain employs TRBV9 and TRBJ2-1, with 9 positions matching TRBD1. There are 15 residues in the CDR3. Germline CDR1 SGDLS, CDR2 YYNGEE. After removal of 3 bases from V and 3 bases from J, the junction contained 4 bases not matched to a gene. CDR3 sequence: CASSARQGDYNEQFF. The DNA for the CDR3 is TGTGCCAGCAGCGCCCGACAGGGGGACTACAATGAGCAGTTCTTC.

Only a few counts were recorded for this clone. The V gene is TRBV5-4, the J gene TRBJ2-7; 8 nucleotides match TRBD1. The germline V gene has CDR1 SGHNT and CDR2 YYREEE (reference sequence). Losses at the gene ends were 0 bases for V and 5 bases for J; bases not matched to a gene: 4. CDR3 length: 14 amino acids. CDR3 in DNA: TGTGCCAGCAGCTTGGACAGGGGGAACCACGAGCAGTACTTC. This translates into CASSLDRGNHEQYF.

In this sample, this clone turned up a few times. This sequence joins TRBV6-5 and TRBJ1-2; the D gene is possibly TRBD1 (5 bases). CDR3 length: 15 residues. The germline V gene encodes CDR1 MNHEY and CDR2 SVGAGI. Trimming took 6 bases from V and 0 from J, leaving 14 bases between them. In nucleotides, the CDR3 is TGTGCCAGCAGCGGGACCGCCTTAGCTAACTATGGCTACACCTTC. Translating gives CASSGTALANYGYTF.

The V call is TRBV28, the J call TRBJ1-2; a possible D gene is TRBD1 (5 bases). CDR1 and CDR2 (germline): MDHEN, SYDVKM. CDR3 length: 14 residues. V gave up 0 bases and J gave up 5 bases, with 10 bases separating them. The CDR3 DNA reads TGTGCCAGCAGTTTATGGGCTGGGACTTATGGCTACACCTTC. Translated: CASSLWAGTYGYTF.

The chain combines TRBV5-1 with TRBJ2-5, with D uncertain. CDR1 and CDR2 (germline): SGHRS, YFSETQ. The CDR3 covers 14 residues. V lost 0 bases and J 0 bases, leaving 6 bases between the germline ends. The CDR3 loop reads CASSLDLDQETQYF. For the CDR3, the DNA is TGCGCCAGCAGCTTGGATCTGGACCAAGAGACCCAGTACTTC. The variable domain in full, with the rest retrieved from reference TRBV5-1 and TRBJ2-5, is KAGVTQTPRYLIKTRGQQVTLSCSPISGHRSVSWYQQTPGQGLQFLFEYFSETQRNKGNFPGRFSGRQFSNSRSEMNVSTLELGDSALYLCASSLDLDQETQYFGPGTRLLVL.

This clone was counted between two and nine times. This chain joins TRBV5-4 and TRBJ2-2; tentatively, D is TRBD1 (6 bases). CDR1 is SGHNT, CDR2 YYREEE, per germline (reference sequence). The germline V and J ends were trimmed by 0 bases and 0 bases, with 9 bases remaining between them. The CDR3 spans 16 residues. The CDR3 region is CASSLGAGANTGELFF. The CDR3 DNA is TGTGCCAGCAGCTTGGGGGCAGGGGCGAACACCGGGGAGCTGTTTTTT.

The table lists this clone with a few counts. An end of the junction differs from the germline gene, which may be a read error. This chain links TRBV9 with TRBJ2-7; 9 bases match TRBD2. The CDR3 has 13 residues. Germline values: CDR1 SGDLS, CDR2 YYNGEE. CDR3 sequence (DNA): TGTGCCAGCAGCGTAGACGGGGCGGGAGGGCACGACTTC. Protein: CASSVDGAGGHDF. Complete variable domain (other parts from reference TRBV9 and TRBJ2-7): DSGVTQTPKHLITATGQRVTLRCSPRSGDLSVYWYQQSLDQGLQFLIQYYNGEERAKGNILERFSAQQFPDLHSELNLSSLELGDSALYFCASSVDGAGGHDFGPGTRLTVT.

This clone showed up just a few times. The chain links TRBV19 to TRBJ2-4; TRBD1 might be the D (6 bases). V lost 7 bases, J lost 0 bases, and 13 bases lay in between. CDR3 size: 15 residues. Per germline, CDR1 LNHDA and CDR2 SQIVND (reference sequence). CDR3 DNA: TGTGCCAGTACCCCAAGGGGGAGAGCCAAAAACATTCAGTACTTC. Residues: CASTPRGRAKNIQYF.

The table lists this clone with a few counts. J is TRBJ1-2 and V is TRBV29-1, with TRBD1 matching 7 bases. The CDR3 covers 12 residues. From germline, CDR1 is SQVTM and CDR2 ANQGSEA. The junction had 4 bases not matched to a gene; V was cut back by 6 bases and J by 3 bases. The chain's CDR3 is CSVLDRDYGYTF. Written as DNA, the CDR3 is TGCAGCGTCCTTGACAGGGACTATGGCTACACCTTC.

The rearrangement links TRBV28 to TRBJ2-7, with 7 bases that match TRBD1. The CDR3 contains 12 residues. With V trimmed by 11 bases and J by 1 base, 5 bases remained unmatched. Germline V lookup: CDR1 MDHEN, CDR2 SYDVKM. CDR3 loop: CAVRDRSYEQYF. The CDR3 nucleotides are TGTGCCGTCCGGGACAGATCCTACGAGCAGTACTTC.